The 2 T cell receptor beta chains reported below all come from one sample, sequenced in a study of human T cells and chemical hapten exposure. Time point denoted: pre-sensitization, week 0. Specified treatment: therapeutic diphenylcyclopropenone sensitization with weekly scalp DPC. TCRdb re-derived calls from the RACE reads in MiXCR, one entry per CDR3 protein. Seen here are some 90,000 distinct CDR3 sequences, 7.5% to 9.5% observed once, and the top ten hold approximately 2.4%. The sequencing here drew on whole blood, taken in connection with sensitization to the hapten diphenylcyclopropenone (DPC). Every receptor here comes from a man aged 35-49 years with alopecia areata. Some clones in this sample may be carry-over from other donors' samples.

V is TRBV6-6 and J is TRBJ2-2; D call uncertain. The CDR3 contains 15 residues. Germline CDR1 and CDR2: MNHNY and SVGAGI (reference sequence). The germline V and J ends were trimmed by 0 bases and 1 base, with 6 bases remaining between them. This chain's CDR3 is CASSYSRVNTGELFF. CDR3 in DNA: TGTGCCAGCAGTTACTCGAGAGTGAACACCGGGGAGCTGTTTTTT.

The rearrangement links TRBV11-2 to TRBJ2-7, with a possible D match to TRBD1 (6 bases). V lost 3 bases, J lost 0 bases, and 15 bases lay in between. The CDR3 totals 16 residues. Germline loops: CDR1 SGHAT, CDR2 FQNNGV. This CDR3 reads CASSLAHTGTSYEQYV. In nucleotides, the CDR3 is TGTGCCAGCAGCTTGGCCCACACAGGGACCTCCTACGAGCAGTACGTC.